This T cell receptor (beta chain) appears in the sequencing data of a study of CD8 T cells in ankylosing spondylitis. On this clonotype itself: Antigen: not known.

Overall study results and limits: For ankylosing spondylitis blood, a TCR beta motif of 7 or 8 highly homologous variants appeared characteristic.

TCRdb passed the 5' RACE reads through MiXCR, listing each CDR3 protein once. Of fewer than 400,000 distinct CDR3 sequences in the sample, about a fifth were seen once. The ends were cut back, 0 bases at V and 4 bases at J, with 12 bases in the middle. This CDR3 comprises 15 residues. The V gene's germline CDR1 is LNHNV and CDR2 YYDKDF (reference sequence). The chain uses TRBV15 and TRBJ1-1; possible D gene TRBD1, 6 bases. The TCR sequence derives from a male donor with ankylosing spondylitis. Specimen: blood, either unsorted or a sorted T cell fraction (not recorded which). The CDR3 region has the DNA TGTGCCACCAGCAGAGATTGGACAGTGTCCACTGAAGCTTTCTTT. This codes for CATSRDWTVSTEAFF.